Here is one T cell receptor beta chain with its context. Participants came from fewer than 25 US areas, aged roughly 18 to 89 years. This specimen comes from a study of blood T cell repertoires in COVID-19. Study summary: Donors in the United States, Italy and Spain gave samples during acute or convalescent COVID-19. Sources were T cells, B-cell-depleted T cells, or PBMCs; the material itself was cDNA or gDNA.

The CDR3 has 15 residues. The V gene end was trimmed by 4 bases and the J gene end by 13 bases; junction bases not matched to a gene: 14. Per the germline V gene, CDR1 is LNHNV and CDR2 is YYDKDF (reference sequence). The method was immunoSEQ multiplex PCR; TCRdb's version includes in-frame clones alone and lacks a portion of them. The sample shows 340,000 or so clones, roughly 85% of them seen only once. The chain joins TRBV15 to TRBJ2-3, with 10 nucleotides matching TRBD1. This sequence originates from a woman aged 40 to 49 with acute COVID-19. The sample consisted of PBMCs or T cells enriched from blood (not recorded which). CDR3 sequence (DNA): TGTGCCACCAGCACCACCGGGACAGGGGACATATTGGAGTATTTT. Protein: CATSTTGTGDILEYF.